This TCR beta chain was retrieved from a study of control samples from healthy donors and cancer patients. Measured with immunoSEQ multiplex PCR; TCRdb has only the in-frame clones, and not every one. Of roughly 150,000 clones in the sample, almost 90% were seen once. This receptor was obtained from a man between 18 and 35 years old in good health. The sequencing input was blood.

The CDR3 DNA sequence: TGCGCCAGCAGCCCCTGGGCTAGCGGGCCCACGGAGCAGTACTTC. Its protein is CASSPWASGPTEQYF. The chain links TRBV4-1 to TRBJ2-7; 8 bases align to TRBD2. Germline assignment: CDR1 MGHRA and CDR2 YSYEKL. The ends lost 4 bases at V and 7 bases at J; junction bases unmatched: 12. This CDR3 is built from 15 residues.